What follows describes a single T cell receptor (beta chain). The study recruited people aged 18 to 89 years across 20 to 30 US areas. In assigning cohorts, the study relied on participant-reported clinical history. How the authors handled the data: Nucleated cell number was recorded as an estimate derived from reference gene primer amplification. Method: immunoSEQ multiplex PCR; TCRdb's copy keeps in-frame clones and lacks some. Clonal size and the V and J genes are those of that table, whereas D and trimming came from the DNA. The sample lists some 350,000 clones, 87% occurring once. This entry comes from a study of blood T cell repertoires in COVID-19. The overall study: The United States, Italy and Spain supplied acute and convalescent COVID-19 samples.

The origin of this receptor is a woman aged 25 to 39 who had recovered from COVID-19. The specimen sequenced was PBMCs or T cells enriched from blood (not recorded which).

The CDR3 DNA is TGCGCCAGCACGGGAGAATCTTCGGGGGGCACTGAAGCTTTCTTT. It codes for CASTGESSGGTEAFF. This chain connects TRBV5-1 to TRBJ1-1; weak D call: TRBD1 (5 bases). The CDR3 length is 15 residues. Per the germline V gene, CDR1 is SGHRS and CDR2 is YFSETQ. Deletions cut 6 bases from V and 4 bases from J, with 19 bases between. Using reference TRBV5-1 and TRBJ1-1 for the parts outside the CDR3, the full variable domain is KAGVTQTPRYLIKTRGQQVTLSCSPISGHRSVSWYQQTPGQGLQFLFEYFSETQRNKGNFPGRFSGRQFSNSRSEMNVSTLELGDSALYLCASTGESSGGTEAFFGQGTRLTVV.